This record looks at one T cell receptor (beta chain) sequence and its context. Looked up from germline, CDR1 is LNHDA and CDR2 is SQIVND (reference sequence). This CDR3 is built from 15 residues. J lost 10 bases, V lost 4 bases, and 13 bases had no gene match. Clones were read by immunoSEQ multiplex PCR, and TCRdb kept only the in-frame ones, dropping some. The sample yields around 140,000 clones, more than 75% seen once. Participants reported their clinical history, and cohort assignment relied on those reports. For recovered donors of Cohort 3, there were two negative PCRs, clearance, or symptom resolution. The sample originates from a study of blood T cell repertoires in COVID-19.

The TCR originated in a man in his fifties or sixties who had recovered from COVID-19. J is TRBJ1-5 and V is TRBV19; TRBD1 aligns across 7 bases. Sequencing was carried out using PBMCs or T cells enriched from blood (not recorded which). The CDR3 loop is CASSTSGTENRPQHF. The CDR3 DNA reads TGTGCCAGTAGTACCTCCGGGACAGAGAATCGACCCCAGCATTTT.